One and the same sample provided the 13 T cell receptor beta chains below, sequenced in a study of blood T cell repertoires in COVID-19. Only in-frame clones appear in the TCRdb table, and some are missing; sequencing was by immunoSEQ multiplex PCR. The sample consists of about 240,000 clones, about 86% of them appearing once. The sample consisted of peripheral blood. The origin of the receptors is a man aged 55 to 69 with acute or convalescent COVID-19.

V is TRBV4-2 and J is TRBJ1-1, with TRBD1 as a possible D gene (6 bases). V dropped 5 bases and J dropped 4 bases, with 14 bases sitting between them. The CDR3 sequence is 14 residues long. Germline CDR1 reads LGHNA; CDR2 reads YNFKEQ. CDR3 in amino acids: CASSAGERGTEAFF. In DNA form, the CDR3 reads TGTGCCAGCAGCGCAGGGGAGAGGGGCACTGAAGCTTTCTTT.

V usage is TRBV3-1 (or the pseudogene TRBV3-2) and J usage is TRBJ1-1; 7 bases are shared with TRBD1. The CDR3 covers 12 residues. Germline V lookup: CDR1 LGHDT, CDR2 YNNKEL (reference sequence). Trimming removed 5 bases from V and 5 bases from J; junction bases left unmatched: 2. DNA of the CDR3: TGTGCCAGCAGCAACAGGGGAACTGAAGCTTTCTTT. Its protein is CASSNRGTEAFF.

The J gene is TRBJ1-5, the V gene TRBV15, with unresolved D. V lost 1 base to trimming and J lost 1 base, with 11 bases between them. This CDR3 has 16 amino acids. In germline, CDR1 is LNHNV, CDR2 YYDKDF (reference sequence). Written as DNA, the CDR3 is TGTGCCACCAGCAGAGGAGAGTTGAACAGCAATCAGCCCCAGCATTTT. It codes for CATSRGELNSNQPQHF.

The chain is built from TRBV11-2 and TRBJ2-7, with a tentative D call TRBD1 (6 bases). V was trimmed by 4 bases and J by 2 bases, leaving 12 bases between them. Germline assignment: CDR1 SGHAT and CDR2 FQNNGV. This CDR3 spans 14 amino acids. CDR3 DNA: TGTGCCAGCAGCTCTACTAAGGGGGCCTACGAGCAGTACTTC. Its translation: CASSSTKGAYEQYF. The variable domain in full, with the rest retrieved from reference TRBV11-2 and TRBJ2-7, is EAGVAQSPRYKIIEKRQSVAFWCNPISGHATLYWYQQILGQGPKLLIQFQNNGVVDDSQLPKDRFSAERLKGVDSTLKIQPAKLEDSAVYLCASSSTKGAYEQYFGPGTRLTVT.

This rearrangement joins TRBV24-1 to TRBJ2-3; tentatively, D is TRBD2 (5 bases). The CDR3 is 15 amino acids. Trimming stripped 7 bases from V and 2 bases from J, with 15 bases between. Germline V gene data show CDR1 as KGHDR and CDR2 as SFDVKD. In DNA form, the CDR3 reads TGTGCCACCAGCCTAGCTAGAGACTTCACAGATACGCAGTATTTT. This encodes CATSLARDFTDTQYF.

Here the CDR3 reads CASSYSNRRDEQFF. CDR3 coding DNA: TGTGCCAGCAGTTACTCGAACCGGAGGGATGAGCAGTTCTTC. The chain has TRBV6-5 and TRBJ2-1, with D possibly TRBD2 on 6 matching bases. The germline gives CDR1 MNHEY, CDR2 SVGAGI. Trimming shortened V by 0 bases and J by 8 bases, and 11 bases separated the two germline ends. The CDR3 sequence is 14 residues long.

The chain's CDR3 is CATSRDRGSGNTIYF. The CDR3 nucleotides are TGTGCCACCAGCAGAGACAGGGGATCGGGAAACACCATATATTTT. This sequence joins TRBV15 and TRBJ1-3; D is possibly TRBD1 (6 bases). V lost 0 bases and J 4 bases, leaving 10 bases between the germline ends. This CDR3 has 15 residues. Germline CDR1 reads LNHNV; CDR2 reads YYDKDF (reference sequence).

This sequence joins TRBV29-1 and TRBJ1-2; D may be TRBD1 (5 bases). The germline V gene has CDR1 SQVTM and CDR2 ANQGSEA. The CDR3 length is 13 residues. Trimming pared 7 bases from V and 2 bases from J, leaving 14 bases between. For the CDR3, the DNA is TGCAGCGACCTAGACAGCTTCAACTATGGCTACACCTTC. Amino acid sequence: CSDLDSFNYGYTF. Using reference TRBV29-1 and TRBJ1-2 for the parts outside the CDR3, the full variable domain is SAVISQKPSRDICQRGTSLTIQCQVDSQVTMMFWYRQQPGQSLTLIATANQGSEATYESGFVIDKFPISRPNLTFSTLTVSNMSPEDSSIYLCSDLDSFNYGYTFGSGTRLTVV.

This chain uses TRBV5-1 with TRBJ2-2, with no clear D. The ends were cut back, 0 bases at V and 3 bases at J, with 6 bases in the middle. The CDR3 consists of 14 residues. The germline CDR1 and CDR2 sequences are SGHRS and YFSETQ. CDR3 bases: TGCGCCAGCAGCTTGGAGTTAGACACCGGGGAGCTGTTTTTT. Translation: CASSLELDTGELFF.

The chain is built from TRBV27 and TRBJ2-7; 10 positions agree with TRBD2. CDR1 is MNHEY and CDR2 is SMNVEV in the germline V gene (reference sequence). Unmatched junction bases numbered 10, after V lost 3 bases and J lost 5 bases. The CDR3 runs 16 residues. The CDR3 reads CASSFLSGRAYNEQYF. The DNA for the CDR3 is TGTGCCAGCAGTTTTCTAAGCGGGAGGGCCTACAACGAGCAGTACTTC.

The genes are TRBV19 and TRBJ2-1; 8 bases match TRBD2. CDR1 is LNHDA, CDR2 SQIVND, per germline (reference sequence). The CDR3 spans 14 residues. The CDR3 region is CASKAGESYNEQFF. DNA for the CDR3: TGTGCTTCTAAAGCGGGAGAATCCTACAATGAGCAGTTCTTC. The full variable domain, in which reference TRBV19 and TRBJ2-1 provide the parts outside the CDR3, is DGGITQSPKYLFRKEGQNVTLSCEQNLNHDAMYWYRQDPGQGLRLIYYSQIVNDFQKGDIAEGYSVSREKKESFPLTVTSAQKNPTAFYLCASKAGESYNEQFFGPGTRLTVL.

This chain links TRBV28 with TRBJ2-2; 14 bases fit TRBD2. This CDR3 is 16 amino acids long. The V and J ends lost 8 bases and 3 bases, in that order; junction bases with no gene match: 5. Germline assignment: CDR1 MDHEN and CDR2 SYDVKM. CDR3 bases: TGTGCCAGCGGGGGACTAGCGGGGGCCTACACCGGGGAGCTGTTTTTT. Translated, it gives CASGGLAGAYTGELFF.

This clone is a singleton in its sample. The J gene is TRBJ2-1, the V gene TRBV6-1; 11 bases line up with TRBD2. The CDR3 consists of 16 residues. The germline CDR1 and CDR2 sequences are MNHNS and SASEGT. J gave up 8 bases and V 3 bases, and 9 bases lay outside the gene matches. CDR3 nucleotides: TGTGCCAGCAGTGAGGGGACTAGCGGTTTGGTGGATGAGCAGTTCTTC. Translating it yields CASSEGTSGLVDEQFF.